This TCR beta chain was captured in a study of human T cells and chemical hapten exposure. Indicated time point: patch test 2, 6 weeks after DPC sensitization. The treatment was: therapeutic diphenylcyclopropenone sensitization with weekly scalp DPC. The CDR3 spans 16 residues. V was clipped by 0 bases and J by 4 bases; unmatched bases: 6. Germline V gives CDR1 LGHDT, CDR2 YNNKEL (reference sequence). This clonotype was counted many times. Its cognate antigen is unknown. TCRdb processed the RACE reads anew with MiXCR; each CDR3 protein has one entry. The table includes roughly 140,000 distinct CDR3 sequences, 12% detected once. Overall study results and limits: Since the donors had alopecia, their immune response may not be the same as that of healthy people.

The source was whole blood, collected in connection with sensitization to the hapten diphenylcyclopropenone (DPC). The TCR comes from a woman in her forties or fifties with alopecia areata. Some clones in this sample may be carry-over from other donors' samples. This chain uses TRBV3-1 with TRBJ2-7; 10 nucleotides agree with TRBD2. The CDR3 DNA reads as TGTGCCAGCAGCCAAGAAAGGGCTAGCGGGAGATACGAGCAGTACTTC. This encodes CASSQERASGRYEQYF.